The 7 T cell receptor beta chains presented below share a single source sample, sequenced in a study of T cell clonotyping in hematopoietic cell transplantation. Some clones are missing from TCRdb's copy, which holds only in-frame ones; the method was immunoSEQ multiplex PCR. The data hold approximately 11,000 clones, with roughly 89% observed a single time. The sample here was PBMCs, taken 100 days after allogeneic stem cell transplant. Receptors originate from a female patient in her 60s who had an allogeneic stem cell transplant from an unrelated donor, so the T cells may come from the graft donor. Some clones in this sample may be carry-over from other donors' samples.

This chain connects TRBV11-2 to TRBJ1-4; 9 nucleotides align to TRBD1. Trimming at V came to 3 bases and at J to 7 bases, leaving 6 bases not matched to a gene. Germline V gene lookup returns CDR1 SGHAT and CDR2 FQNNGV. There are 15 residues in the CDR3. This CDR3 is CASSFGQGIREKLFF. The DNA for the CDR3 is TGTGCCAGCAGCTTTGGACAGGGGATTCGTGAAAAACTGTTTTTT.

V usage is TRBV5-1 and J usage is TRBJ2-5; 9 bases align to TRBD2. The germline gives CDR1 SGHRS, CDR2 YFSETQ. The CDR3 sequence is 15 residues long. V dropped 4 bases and J dropped 2; count of bases not matched to a gene: 6. This CDR3 is CASSPGLATQETQYF. Here the CDR3 DNA reads TGCGCCAGCAGCCCCGGACTAGCGACACAAGAGACCCAGTACTTC.

The V and J genes are TRBV14 and TRBJ2-7, with unresolved D. Germline V gene sequence: CDR1 SGHDN, CDR2 FVKESK. The length of the CDR3 is 11 residues. V gave up 3 bases and J gave up 6 bases, with 6 bases separating them. CDR3 loop: CASSHLGEQYF. The CDR3 DNA is TGTGCCAGCAGCCACCTAGGCGAGCAGTACTTC.

CDR3 protein: CASSGSPGDGEQYF. The CDR3 coding sequence is TGTGCCAGCAGCGGATCCCCTGGCGATGGTGAGCAGTACTTC. The chain is built from TRBV7-3 and TRBJ2-7; D uncertain. Trimming left V 5 bases short and J 7 bases short, with 18 bases between. The CDR3 extends over 14 amino acids. Germline V gives CDR1 SGHTA, CDR2 FQGTGA.

The rearrangement links TRBV5-1 to TRBJ1-2; tentative D call: TRBD1 (5 bases). The V and J ends lost 3 bases and 3 bases respectively, with 12 bases between them. The V gene's germline CDR1 is SGHRS and CDR2 YFSETQ. This CDR3 has 14 residues. CDR3 protein: CASSSDQGYYGYTF. Here the CDR3 DNA reads TGCGCCAGCAGCTCAGACCAGGGTTACTATGGCTACACCTTC.

This clone was picked up a small number of times. The chain joins TRBV14 to TRBJ1-5; perhaps TRBD1 as D (6 bases). Germline V gene data show CDR1 as SGHDN and CDR2 as FVKESK. V lost 4 bases and J 6 bases, leaving 13 bases between the germline ends. The CDR3 contains 14 residues. DNA for the CDR3: TGTGCCAGCAGCCCTAACAGGGTTACTCAGCCCCAGCATTTT. Protein sequence: CASSPNRVTQPQHF.

Here the CDR3 DNA reads TGTGCCAGCAGTTTAGAGCGCGGACTATACAATGAGCAGTTCTTC. This gives the protein CASSLERGLYNEQFF. The chain couples TRBV27 to TRBJ2-1; the D gene is possibly TRBD2 (6 bases). V was shortened by 2 bases and J by 4 bases, with 12 bases between the two germline ends. Germline V CDR1 and CDR2: MNHEY, SMNVEV (reference sequence). The CDR3 extends over 15 amino acids.